Listed below are T cell receptor beta chains from one sample, sequenced in a study of shared clonotypes between healthy human individuals. Using immunoSEQ multiplex PCR, the repertoire was profiled, and TCRdb retains in-frame clones only, with some absent. The data contain about 980,000 clones, 60% to 85% of them singletons. Sequencing was performed on memory CD4+ T cells sorted from blood. These receptors were taken from a man younger than 30 in good health. The CDR3 runs from the conserved cysteine through the conserved F or W. The D gene is left open where the match is weak. Not all rows give a size; the values are once, few, many and, for expanded clones, a class.

V	size	J	D	DNA	CDR3
TRBV18	-	TRBJ2-3	TRBD2	TGTGCCAGCTCACCGGGACTAGCCCTCACAGATACGCAGTATTTT	CASSPGLALTDTQYF
TRBV7-2	-	TRBJ2-1	-	TGTGCCAGCAGCTTAGCCTACAGAGATGAGCAGTTCTTC	CASSLAYRDEQFF
TRBV30	-	TRBJ1-2	-	TGTGCCTGGAGCCCAGGAGGGGCTAACTATGGCTACACCTTC	CAWSPGGANYGYTF
TRBV5-1	-	TRBJ1-2	-	TGCGCCAGCAGCTTGGAGAGACTTGAGGGCTACACCTTC	CASSLERLEGYTF
TRBV10-3	few	TRBJ2-7	-	TGTGCCATCAGCCCATCCTCCTACGAGCAGTACTTC	CAISPSSYEQYF
TRBV2	-	TRBJ2-6	-	TGTGCCAGCAGTGAACTAAAGGGTTCTGGGGCCAACGTCCTGACTTTC	CASSELKGSGANVLTF
TRBV9	-	TRBJ1-2	-	TGTGCCAGCAGCGCGCTTAGGGCGCTAGCTAACTATGGCTACACCTTC	CASSALRALANYGYTF
TRBV9	few	TRBJ1-6	TRBD1	TGTGCCAGCAGCCAAGTCCCGGACAGGGGGAATTCACCCCTCCACTTT	CASSQVPDRGNSPLHF
TRBV5-8	once	TRBJ2-3	-	TGTGCCGCCCATAGGGTCACAGGGTTACGCACAGATACGCAGTATTTT	CAAHRVTGLRTDTQYF
TRBV2	-	TRBJ2-3	-	TGTGCCAGCAGTGGCGGGACTCCTAGCACAGATACGCAGTATTTT	CASSGGTPSTDTQYF
TRBV7-2	-	TRBJ2-3	TRBD1	TGTGCCAGCAGCTTGCAGGGGGCGGTTACAGATACGCAGTATTTT	CASSLQGAVTDTQYF
TRBV14	-	TRBJ2-2	-	TGTGCCAGCAGCTTGGACCGTACCGCCAACACCGGGGAGCTGTTTTTT	CASSLDRTANTGELFF
TRBV5-1	-	TRBJ2-7	-	TGCGCCAGCAGCCTCACGAATGGCGAGCAGTACTTC	CASSLTNGEQYF
TRBV6-5	-	TRBJ1-5	TRBD1	TGTGCCAGCATCCACGGGACAGGGGGCAATCAGCCCCAGCATTTT	CASIHGTGGNQPQHF
TRBV7-9	-	TRBJ1-1	TRBD1	TGTGCCAGCAGCTCGTATACAGGGGGCACTGAAGCTTTCTTT	CASSSYTGGTEAFF
TRBV28	-	TRBJ1-4	-	TGTGCCAGCAGGTTCCGGAATGAAAAACTGTTTTTT	CASRFRNEKLFF
TRBV20-1	-	TRBJ2-7	-	TGCAGTGCTGAGGTTCGCTACGAGCAGTACTTC	CSAEVRYEQYF
TRBV7-8	-	TRBJ2-1	TRBD2	TGTGCCAGCAGCTTAGTCAGCGGGAGGGCCGGGGAGCAGTTCTTC	CASSLVSGRAGEQFF
TRBV19	-	TRBJ1-1	-	TGTGCCAGTAGTAACCCCCCCCGGGGATGGAACACTGAAGCTTTCTTT	CASSNPPRGWNTEAFF
TRBV5-1	once	TRBJ2-1	TRBD2	TGCGCCAGCAGCCCGCGGCGGGGGGCCATCAATGAGCAGTTCTTC	CASSPRRGAINEQFF
TRBV5-1	-	TRBJ2-7	-	TGCGCCAGCAGTGGGACGGAGAACTACGAGCAGTACTTC	CASSGTENYEQYF
TRBV6-1	once	TRBJ1-5	-	TGTGCCAGCAGTGAGCGGGTGAACGGAAATCAGCCCCAGCATTTT	CASSERVNGNQPQHF
TRBV7-9	-	TRBJ1-4	-	TGTGCCAGCAGCCTAAGTCGTCTCGGAAATGAAAAACTGTTTTTT	CASSLSRLGNEKLFF
TRBV13	-	TRBJ2-3	-	TGTGCCAGCAGCTCCGACTACAACACAGATACGCAGTATTTT	CASSSDYNTDTQYF
TRBV7-2	-	TRBJ2-1	-	TGTGCCAGCAGCTTAAGTAGCGGCTCCTACAATGAGCAGTTCTTC	CASSLSSGSYNEQFF
TRBV7-3	-	TRBJ2-1	TRBD1	TGTGCCAGCAGCTTAAATAGACAGGGGGATGAGCAGTTCTTC	CASSLNRQGDEQFF
TRBV5-1	-	TRBJ2-1	-	TGCGCCAGCAGCTTGGAACATTATGGACGAAATGAGCAGTTCTTC	CASSLEHYGRNEQFF
TRBV27	-	TRBJ1-5	-	TGTGCCAGCTCTTCCTATCAGCCCCAGCATTTT	CASSSYQPQHF
TRBV28	-	TRBJ1-4	-	TGTGCCAGCAGTTTGGTCAGACCAACTAATGAAAAACTGTTTTTT	CASSLVRPTNEKLFF
TRBV21-1	-	TRBJ1-3	-	TGTGCCAGCAGCAAATGGGGGGCATCTGGAAACACCATATATTTT	CASSKWGASGNTIYF
TRBV5-1	-	TRBJ2-7	-	TGCGCCAGCAGCTTTTCGGGGGGCGCGGGAGAGCAGTACTTC	CASSFSGGAGEQYF
TRBV5-1	once	TRBJ2-5	TRBD2	TGCGCCAGCAGCTTCCTAGCGGGAGTTGAAGAGACCCAGTACTTC	CASSFLAGVEETQYF
TRBV10-2	-	TRBJ2-7	TRBD2	TGCGCCGCCAAGGCTAGCGGGGGATTCTACGAGCAGTACTTC	CAAKASGGFYEQYF
TRBV19	-	TRBJ2-1	TRBD2	TGTGCCAGTAGTATAGATCATCAAGGGAGGGCGGGTGAGCAGTTCTTC	CASSIDHQGRAGEQFF
TRBV28	-	TRBJ1-2	TRBD1	TGTGCCAGCAGTTCCAGGGGGCTGTCCTATGGCTACACCTTC	CASSSRGLSYGYTF
TRBV11-2	-	TRBJ2-1	-	TGTGCCAGCAGCTATGTGGGGGGATTTTATGAGCAGTTCTTC	CASSYVGGFYEQFF
TRBV7-2	-	TRBJ2-3	TRBD2	TGTGCCAGCAGCTTAAAGTTTAGGTCTAGCGGAAACACAGATACGCAGTATTTT	CASSLKFRSSGNTDTQYF
TRBV7-9	-	TRBJ2-7	-	TGTGCCAGCAGCTTAGGGTGGGGAAACGAGCAGTACTTC	CASSLGWGNEQYF
TRBV29-1	many	TRBJ1-1	-	TGCAGCGTTCTTGGGTACACTGAAGCTTTCTTT	CSVLGYTEAFF
TRBV7-2	few	TRBJ1-1	-	TGTGCCAGCAGGGCCGGGACCGTATCGTCTGAAGCTTTCTTT	CASRAGTVSSEAFF
TRBV7-9	few	TRBJ1-2	-	TGTGCCAGCAGCCCAAATAACTATGGCTACACCTTC	CASSPNNYGYTF
TRBV7-9	-	TRBJ2-7	-	TGTGCCAGCAGCCCTGCCCCGAACGAGCAGTACTTC	CASSPAPNEQYF
TRBV6-1	-	TRBJ1-1	-	TGTGCCAGCAGGGCCAATGGGGCTGTGAACACTGAAGCTTTCTTT	CASRANGAVNTEAFF
TRBV5-6	once	TRBJ1-2	-	TGTGCCAGCAGCACCGCGGGTAACTATGGCTACACCTTC	CASSTAGNYGYTF
TRBV11-2	once	TRBJ1-1	-	TGTGCCAGCAGCTTTCAGTTCGCTGAAGCTTTCTTT	CASSFQFAEAFF
TRBV6-5	-	TRBJ1-2	TRBD1	TGTGCCAGCAGTTACCGTTGGGACAGGGGCGCCTACACCTTC	CASSYRWDRGAYTF
TRBV5-4	-	TRBJ2-2	-	TGTGCCAGCAGCATGGGGCCTAGCGTGAACACCGGGGAGCTGTTTTTT	CASSMGPSVNTGELFF
TRBV29-1	-	TRBJ1-1	TRBD1	TGCAGCGCCACCCCACAGGGGGGAGAAGCTTTCTTT	CSATPQGGEAFF
TRBV6-5	-	TRBJ2-5	-	TGTGCCAGCAGCCCCGGAGAGACCCAGTACTTC	CASSPGETQYF
TRBV2	-	TRBJ2-1	TRBD1	TGTGCCAGCATTCAGACAGGGGCCCCTGGGAATGAGCAGTTCTTC	CASIQTGAPGNEQFF
TRBV2	once	TRBJ2-7	TRBD2	TGTGCCAGCAGTGGTTACTGGACTAGCGGGAGGGCCCTATCCTACGAGCAGTACTTC	CASSGYWTSGRALSYEQYF
TRBV10-3	few	TRBJ1-1	-	TGTGCGACAGAGGGGGGGGCGAACACTGAAGCTTTCTTT	CATEGGANTEAFF
TRBV7-9	few	TRBJ1-1	-	TGTGCCAGCAGCTCACAGGGTGAGAGGACCACTGAAGCTTTCTTT	CASSSQGERTTEAFF
TRBV18	-	TRBJ1-1	TRBD1	TGTGCCAGCTCAAGGGACAGGAGTTCCCTGGAAGCTTTCTTT	CASSRDRSSLEAFF
TRBV7-2	-	TRBJ2-3	-	TGTGCCAGCAGCTCCATGTATACGCAGTATTTT	CASSSMYTQYF
TRBV30	many	TRBJ1-1	TRBD1	TGTGCCTGGAGTGTAGGGGGCCCCCGGGGGCAAAGGAACACTGAAGCTTTCTTT	CAWSVGGPRGQRNTEAFF
TRBV5-1	-	TRBJ2-1	-	TGCGCCAGCAGCTTGGGTCCGGGAAAGGATGAGCAGTTCTTC	CASSLGPGKDEQFF